This TCR beta chain was profiled in a study of blood T cell repertoires in COVID-19. Study-level background: The cDNA or gDNA used as material had been derived from T cells, B-cell-depleted T cells, or PBMCs.

CDR3 size: 14 residues. Germline V gene data show CDR1 as SQVTM and CDR2 as ANQGSEA. The J segment lost 4 bases and the V segment lost 4 bases, leaving 8 bases of the junction unmatched. In the study's own analysis: The authors estimated nucleated cell counts from reference gene primer amplification. Using immunoSEQ multiplex PCR, the repertoire was profiled, and TCRdb retains in-frame clones only, with some absent. D and trimming come from the DNA, and the V and J calls and clone size come from that table. Among about 200,000 clones listed, about 86% were seen once. Sequenced sample: peripheral blood. The TCR comes from a woman in her seventies with acute or convalescent COVID-19. This rearrangement joins TRBV29-1 to TRBJ1-1, with 8 nucleotides matching TRBD1. The CDR3 spells CSVGQGNRGTEAFF. CDR3 coding DNA: TGCAGCGTTGGACAGGGGAATAGAGGCACTGAAGCTTTCTTT.